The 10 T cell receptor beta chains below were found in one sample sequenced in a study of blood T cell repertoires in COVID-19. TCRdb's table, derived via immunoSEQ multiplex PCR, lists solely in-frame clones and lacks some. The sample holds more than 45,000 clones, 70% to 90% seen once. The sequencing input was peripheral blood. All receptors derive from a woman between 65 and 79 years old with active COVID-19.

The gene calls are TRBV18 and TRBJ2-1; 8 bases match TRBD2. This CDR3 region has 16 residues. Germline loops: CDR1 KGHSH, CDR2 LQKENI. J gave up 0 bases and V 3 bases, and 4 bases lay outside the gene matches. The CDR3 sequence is CASSPLAGSSYNEQFF. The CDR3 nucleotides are TGTGCCAGCTCACCCTTAGCGGGGAGCTCCTACAATGAGCAGTTCTTC.

The CDR3 coding sequence is TGTGCCAGCAGTTTAATGAACGGGGGGCAATCCGATTCGGGCGAGCAGTTCTTC. The encoded protein is CASSLMNGGQSDSGEQFF. The V call is TRBV28, the J call TRBJ2-1; a possible D gene is TRBD2 (7 bases). Germline V lookup: CDR1 MDHEN, CDR2 SYDVKM. The V and J ends lost 2 bases and 10 bases respectively, with 27 bases between them. The CDR3 is 18 amino acids.

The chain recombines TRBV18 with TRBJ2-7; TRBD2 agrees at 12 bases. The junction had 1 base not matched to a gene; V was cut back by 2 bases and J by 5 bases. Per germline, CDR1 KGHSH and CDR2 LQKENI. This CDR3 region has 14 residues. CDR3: CASSPRLAGDEQYF. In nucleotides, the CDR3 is TGTGCCAGCTCACCAAGACTAGCGGGAGACGAGCAGTACTTC.

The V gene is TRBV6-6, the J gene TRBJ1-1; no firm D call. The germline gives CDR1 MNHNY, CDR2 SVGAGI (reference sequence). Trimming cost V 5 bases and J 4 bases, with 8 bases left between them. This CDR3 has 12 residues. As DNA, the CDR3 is TGTGCCAGCAGTCCCCTATCCACTGAAGCTTTCTTT. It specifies CASSPLSTEAFF.

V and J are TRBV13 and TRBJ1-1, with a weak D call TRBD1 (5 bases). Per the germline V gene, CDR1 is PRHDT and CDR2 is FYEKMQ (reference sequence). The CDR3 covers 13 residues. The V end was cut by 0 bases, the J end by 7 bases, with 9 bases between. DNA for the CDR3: TGTGCCAGCAGCTTAGGTCGACAGCATGAAGCTTTCTTT. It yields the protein CASSLGRQHEAFF.

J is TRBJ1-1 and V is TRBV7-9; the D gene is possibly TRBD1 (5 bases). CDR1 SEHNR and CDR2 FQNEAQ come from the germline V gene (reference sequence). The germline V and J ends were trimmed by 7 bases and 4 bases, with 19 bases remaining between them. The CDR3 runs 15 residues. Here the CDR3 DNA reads TGTGCCAGCAACCGAATGGGGGGTGTGGGCACTGAAGCTTTCTTT. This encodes CASNRMGGVGTEAFF.

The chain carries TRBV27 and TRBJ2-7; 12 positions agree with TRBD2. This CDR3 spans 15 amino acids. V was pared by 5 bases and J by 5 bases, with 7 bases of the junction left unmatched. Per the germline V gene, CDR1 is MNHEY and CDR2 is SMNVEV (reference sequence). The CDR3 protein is CASSQRTSGIHEQYF. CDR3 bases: TGTGCCAGCAGTCAACGGACTAGCGGGATCCACGAGCAGTACTTC.

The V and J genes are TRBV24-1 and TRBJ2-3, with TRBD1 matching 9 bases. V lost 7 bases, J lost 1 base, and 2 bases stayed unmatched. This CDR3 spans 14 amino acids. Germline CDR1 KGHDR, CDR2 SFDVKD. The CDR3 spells CATSRDRGTDTQYF. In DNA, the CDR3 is TGTGCCACCAGCCGGGACAGGGGCACAGATACGCAGTATTTT.

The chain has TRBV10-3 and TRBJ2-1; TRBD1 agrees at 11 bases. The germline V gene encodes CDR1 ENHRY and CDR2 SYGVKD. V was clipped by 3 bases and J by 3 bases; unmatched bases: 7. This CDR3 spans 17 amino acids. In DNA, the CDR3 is TGTGCCATCAGTGAAACGGGACAGGGGGACCTCTACAATGAGCAGTTCTTC. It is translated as CAISETGQGDLYNEQFF.

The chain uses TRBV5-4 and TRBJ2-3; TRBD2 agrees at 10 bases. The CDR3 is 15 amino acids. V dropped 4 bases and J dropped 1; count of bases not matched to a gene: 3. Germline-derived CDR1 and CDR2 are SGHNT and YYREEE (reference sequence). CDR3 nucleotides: TGTGCCAGCAGCCCCGGGACTAGCGGCACAGATACGCAGTATTTT. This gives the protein CASSPGTSGTDTQYF.